A selection of T cell receptor beta chains follows, all from one sample in a study of cytomegalovirus exposure and HLA in healthy donors. The protocol was immunoSEQ multiplex PCR, while the TCRdb copy is restricted to in-frame clones and leaves out a portion. The sample has roughly 48,000 clones, 88% seen once. Material: PBMCs. The source of these receptors is a woman in her 30s in good health and CMV-seronegative. Both conserved end residues are trimmed from each CDR3.

J	V	CDR3
TRBJ2-1	TRBV28	ASSLPGLAVDEQF
TRBJ2-7	TRBV30	AWSVILADEQY
TRBJ1-1	TRBV30	AWREPGTLNTEAF
TRBJ1-1	TRBV28	ASRSAFEAF
TRBJ2-4	TRBV27	ASRLSGRAKNIQY
TRBJ1-3	TRBV13	ASSLGYSGNTIY
TRBJ2-1	TRBV7-7	ASSLRPSGGEQF
TRBJ2-5	TRBV20-1	SALRGETQY
TRBJ2-3	TRBV6-5	ASAMDRAPPDTQY
TRBJ2-7	TRBV27	ASGGQGAVHEQY
TRBJ2-1	TRBV2	ASSRGRAVPNEQF
TRBJ2-1	TRBV5-1	ASSSSGQGYNEQF
TRBJ1-4	TRBV6-4	ASSAQDTRLEKLF
TRBJ2-7	TRBV5-1	ASSTGLAGDYYEQY
TRBJ1-5	TRBV5-1	ASSLGVAPGQPQH
TRBJ2-7	TRBV6-5	ASRTGGTGDYEQY
TRBJ2-3	TRBV2	ASSEEGGTDTQY
TRBJ2-1	TRBV7-7	ASSLGLAGVSEQF